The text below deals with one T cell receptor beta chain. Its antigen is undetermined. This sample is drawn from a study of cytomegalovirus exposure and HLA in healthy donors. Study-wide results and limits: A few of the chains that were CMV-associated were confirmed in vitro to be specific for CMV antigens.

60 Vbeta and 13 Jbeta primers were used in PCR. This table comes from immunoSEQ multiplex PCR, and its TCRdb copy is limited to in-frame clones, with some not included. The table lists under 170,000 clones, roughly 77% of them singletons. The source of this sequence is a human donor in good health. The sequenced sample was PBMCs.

The CDR3 reads CASSPRQVFTYGYTF. CDR3 bases: TGTGCCAGCAGCCCGCGACAAGTATTTACATATGGCTACACCTTC. The chain is built from TRBV7-2 and TRBJ1-2; D gene uncertain. V was shortened by 5 bases and J by 5 bases, with 18 bases between the two germline ends. The CDR3 is 15 residues long. Germline V gene lookup returns CDR1 SGHTA and CDR2 FQGNSA.